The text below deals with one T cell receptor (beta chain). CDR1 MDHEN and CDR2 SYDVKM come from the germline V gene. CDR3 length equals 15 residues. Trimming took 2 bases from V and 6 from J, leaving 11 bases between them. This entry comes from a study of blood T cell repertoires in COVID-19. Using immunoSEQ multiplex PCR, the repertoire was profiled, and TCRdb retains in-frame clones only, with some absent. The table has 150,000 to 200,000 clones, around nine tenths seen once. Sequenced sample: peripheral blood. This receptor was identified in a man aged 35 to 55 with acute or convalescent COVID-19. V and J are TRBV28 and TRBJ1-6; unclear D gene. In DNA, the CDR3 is TGTGCCAGCAGTTTACACGGCGAGGGTAATTCACCCCTCCACTTT. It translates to CASSLHGEGNSPLHF.